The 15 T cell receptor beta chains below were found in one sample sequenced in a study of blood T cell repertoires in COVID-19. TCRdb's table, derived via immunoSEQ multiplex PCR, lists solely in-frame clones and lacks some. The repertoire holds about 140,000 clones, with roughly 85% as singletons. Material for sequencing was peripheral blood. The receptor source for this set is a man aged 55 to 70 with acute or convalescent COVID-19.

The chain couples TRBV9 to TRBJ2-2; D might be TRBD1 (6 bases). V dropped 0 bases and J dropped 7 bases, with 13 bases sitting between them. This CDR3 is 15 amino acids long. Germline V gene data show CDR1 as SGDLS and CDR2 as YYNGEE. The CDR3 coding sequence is TGTGCCAGCAGCGTAGCCGGGACACCCTACGGGGAGCTGTTTTTT. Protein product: CASSVAGTPYGELFF.

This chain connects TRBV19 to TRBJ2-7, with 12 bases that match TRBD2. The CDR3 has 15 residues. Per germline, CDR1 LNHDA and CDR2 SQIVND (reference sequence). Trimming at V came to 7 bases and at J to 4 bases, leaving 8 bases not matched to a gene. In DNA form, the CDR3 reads TGTGCCAGTACCATCTCGGGGACTAGCGGGTACGAGCAGTACTTC. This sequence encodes CASTISGTSGYEQYF.

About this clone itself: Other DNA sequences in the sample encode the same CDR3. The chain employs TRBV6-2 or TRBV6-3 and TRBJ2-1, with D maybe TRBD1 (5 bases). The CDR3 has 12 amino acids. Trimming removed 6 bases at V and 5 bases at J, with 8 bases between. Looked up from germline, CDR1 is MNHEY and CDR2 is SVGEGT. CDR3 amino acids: CASSLGDNEQFF. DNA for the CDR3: TGTGCCAGCAGCTTAGGGGACAATGAGCAGTTCTTC.

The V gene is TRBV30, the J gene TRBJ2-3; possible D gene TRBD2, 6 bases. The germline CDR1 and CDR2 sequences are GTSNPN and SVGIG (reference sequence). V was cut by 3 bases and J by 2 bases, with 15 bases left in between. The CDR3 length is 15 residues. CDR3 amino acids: CAWRGLTPFTDTQYF. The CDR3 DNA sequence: TGTGCCTGGAGGGGACTCACTCCTTTCACAGATACGCAGTATTTT.

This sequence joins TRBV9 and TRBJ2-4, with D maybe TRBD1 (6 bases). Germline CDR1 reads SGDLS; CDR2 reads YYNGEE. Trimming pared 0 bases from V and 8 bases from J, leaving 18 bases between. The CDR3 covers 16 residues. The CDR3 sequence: CASSVEGVGQTDIQYF. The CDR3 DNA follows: TGTGCCAGCAGCGTAGAGGGAGTTGGACAGACGGACATTCAGTACTTC.

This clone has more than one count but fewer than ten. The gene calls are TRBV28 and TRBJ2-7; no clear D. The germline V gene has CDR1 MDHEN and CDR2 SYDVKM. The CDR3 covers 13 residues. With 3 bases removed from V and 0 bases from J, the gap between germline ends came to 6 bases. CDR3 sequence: CASSFPNSYEQYF. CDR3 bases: TGTGCCAGCAGTTTCCCCAACTCCTACGAGCAGTACTTC.

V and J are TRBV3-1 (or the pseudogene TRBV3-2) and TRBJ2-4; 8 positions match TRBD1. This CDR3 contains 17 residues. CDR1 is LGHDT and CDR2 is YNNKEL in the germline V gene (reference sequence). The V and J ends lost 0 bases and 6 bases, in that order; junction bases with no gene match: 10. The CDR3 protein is CASSQDRAGGAGNIQYF. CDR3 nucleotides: TGTGCCAGCAGCCAAGATAGGGCAGGGGGCGCCGGAAACATTCAGTACTTC.

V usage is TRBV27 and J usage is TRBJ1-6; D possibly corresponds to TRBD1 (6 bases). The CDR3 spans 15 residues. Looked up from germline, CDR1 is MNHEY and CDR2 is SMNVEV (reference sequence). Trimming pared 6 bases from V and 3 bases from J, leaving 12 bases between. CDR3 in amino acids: CASSSLTGYNSPLHF. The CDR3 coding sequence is TGTGCCAGCAGCTCCCTGACAGGCTATAATTCACCCCTCCACTTT.

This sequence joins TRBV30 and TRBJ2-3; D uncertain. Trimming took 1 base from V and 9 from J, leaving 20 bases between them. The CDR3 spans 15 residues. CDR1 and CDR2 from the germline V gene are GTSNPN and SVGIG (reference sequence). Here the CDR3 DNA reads TGTGCCTGGAGTGCCGACCTGACCACTCGAGGCACGCAGTATTTT. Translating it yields CAWSADLTTRGTQYF.

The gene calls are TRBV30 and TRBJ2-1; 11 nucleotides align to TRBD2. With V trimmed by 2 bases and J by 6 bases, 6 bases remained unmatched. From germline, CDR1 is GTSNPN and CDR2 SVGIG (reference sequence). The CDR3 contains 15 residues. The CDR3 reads CAWSSGLAGLNEQFF. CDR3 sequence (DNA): TGTGCCTGGAGTTCTGGACTAGCGGGCCTCAATGAGCAGTTCTTC. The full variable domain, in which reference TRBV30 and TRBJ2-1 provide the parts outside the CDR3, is SQTIHQWPATLVQPVGSPLSLECTVEGTSNPNLYWYRQAAGRGLQLLFYSVGIGQISSEVPQNLSASRPQDRQFILSSKKLLLSDSGFYLCAWSSGLAGLNEQFFGPGTRLTVL.

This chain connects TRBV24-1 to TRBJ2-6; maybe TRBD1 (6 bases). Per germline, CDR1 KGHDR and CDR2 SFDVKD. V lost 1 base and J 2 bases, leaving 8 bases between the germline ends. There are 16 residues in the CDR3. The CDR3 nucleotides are TGTGCCACCAGTGATTTCACAGGGACTGGGGCCAACGTCCTGACTTTC. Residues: CATSDFTGTGANVLTF.

The CDR3 reads CASNPFRDRGTGELFF. The CDR3 nucleotides are TGTGCCAGCAACCCCTTCCGGGACAGGGGGACCGGGGAGCTGTTTTTT. The V gene is TRBV9, the J gene TRBJ2-2, with 11 bases identical to TRBD1. The germline CDR1 and CDR2 sequences are SGDLS and YYNGEE. The CDR3 sequence is 16 residues long. The V and J ends lost 6 bases and 5 bases, in that order; junction bases with no gene match: 9.

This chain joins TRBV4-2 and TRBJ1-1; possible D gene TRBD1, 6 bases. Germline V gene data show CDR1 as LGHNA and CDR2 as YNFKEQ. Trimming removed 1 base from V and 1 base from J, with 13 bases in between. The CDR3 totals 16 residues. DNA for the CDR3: TGTGCCAGCAGCCAAGGGCCAGGGGAGGGGAACACTGAAGCTTTCTTT. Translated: CASSQGPGEGNTEAFF.

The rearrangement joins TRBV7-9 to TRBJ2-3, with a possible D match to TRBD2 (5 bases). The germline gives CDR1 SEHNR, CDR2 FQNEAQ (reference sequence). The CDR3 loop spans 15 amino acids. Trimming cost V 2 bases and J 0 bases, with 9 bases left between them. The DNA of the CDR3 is TGTGCCAGCAGCTTATCCAGCGGAAGCACAGATACGCAGTATTTT. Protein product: CASSLSSGSTDTQYF. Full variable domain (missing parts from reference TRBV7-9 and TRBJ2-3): DTGVSQNPRHKITKRGQNVTFRCDPISEHNRLYWYRQTLGQGPEFLTYFQNEAQLEKSRLLSDRFSAERPKGSFSTLEIQRTEQGDSAMYLCASSLSSGSTDTQYFGPGTRLTVL.

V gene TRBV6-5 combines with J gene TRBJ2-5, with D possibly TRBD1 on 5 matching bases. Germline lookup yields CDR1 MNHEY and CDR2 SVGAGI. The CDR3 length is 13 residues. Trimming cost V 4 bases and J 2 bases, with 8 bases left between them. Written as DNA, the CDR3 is TGTGCCAGCAGTTCTAGGGGTCAAGAGACCCAGTACTTC. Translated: CASSSRGQETQYF.